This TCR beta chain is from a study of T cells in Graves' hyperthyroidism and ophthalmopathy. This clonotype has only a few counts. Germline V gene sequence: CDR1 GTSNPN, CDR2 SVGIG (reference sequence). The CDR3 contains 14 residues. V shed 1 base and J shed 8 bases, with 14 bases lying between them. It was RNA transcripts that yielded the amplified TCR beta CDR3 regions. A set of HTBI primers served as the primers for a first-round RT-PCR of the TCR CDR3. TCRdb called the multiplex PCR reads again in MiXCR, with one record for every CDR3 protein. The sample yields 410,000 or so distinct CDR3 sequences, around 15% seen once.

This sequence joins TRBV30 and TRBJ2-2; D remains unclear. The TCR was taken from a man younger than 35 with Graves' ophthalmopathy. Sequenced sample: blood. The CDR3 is CAWSALSFMGELFF. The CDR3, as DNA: TGTGCCTGGAGTGCTTTATCTTTTATGGGGGAGCTGTTTTTT. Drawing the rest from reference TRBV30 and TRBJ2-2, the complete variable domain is SQTIHQWPATLVQPVGSPLSLECTVEGTSNPNLYWYRQAAGRGLQLLFYSVGIGQISSEVPQNLSASRPQDRQFILSSKKLLLSDSGFYLCAWSALSFMGELFFGEGSRLTVL.